This record looks at one TCR beta chain sequence and its context. The antigen is not known. Sequenced by immunoSEQ multiplex PCR; TCRdb stores in-frame clones only, minus some. The table shows some 64,000 clones, with over 90% occurring only once. The germline CDR1 and CDR2 sequences are SEHNR and FQNEAQ (reference sequence). V trimming: 6 bases; J trimming: 9 bases; junction bases outside the gene matches: 26. The CDR3 has 19 residues. These data are taken from a study of graft-versus-host responses after intestinal transplantation. Study summary: Each transplant was multivisceral, liver-intestinal, or isolated intestinal. Every transplant recipient was induced with anti-thymocyte globulin, then maintained on tacrolimus and steroids for approximately three years.

Overall study findings and caveats: The authors found GvH clones in recipient marrow, some appearing first in ileum or blood. Declining HvG levels early post-transplant were linked to peak circulating GvH clone levels.

This chain joins TRBV7-9 and TRBJ2-1; 7 positions agree with TRBD2. This TCR was sampled from a human donor who was the organ donor for an intestinal transplant. Specimen: unstimulated CD8+ T cells sorted from spleen or lymph node cells, collected before transplant. In DNA, the CDR3 is TGTGCCAGCAGGCATGACCACGGGGCTCAGCGGGAATTGTTCGGTGAGCAGTTCTTC. Its translation: CASRHDHGAQRELFGEQFF.